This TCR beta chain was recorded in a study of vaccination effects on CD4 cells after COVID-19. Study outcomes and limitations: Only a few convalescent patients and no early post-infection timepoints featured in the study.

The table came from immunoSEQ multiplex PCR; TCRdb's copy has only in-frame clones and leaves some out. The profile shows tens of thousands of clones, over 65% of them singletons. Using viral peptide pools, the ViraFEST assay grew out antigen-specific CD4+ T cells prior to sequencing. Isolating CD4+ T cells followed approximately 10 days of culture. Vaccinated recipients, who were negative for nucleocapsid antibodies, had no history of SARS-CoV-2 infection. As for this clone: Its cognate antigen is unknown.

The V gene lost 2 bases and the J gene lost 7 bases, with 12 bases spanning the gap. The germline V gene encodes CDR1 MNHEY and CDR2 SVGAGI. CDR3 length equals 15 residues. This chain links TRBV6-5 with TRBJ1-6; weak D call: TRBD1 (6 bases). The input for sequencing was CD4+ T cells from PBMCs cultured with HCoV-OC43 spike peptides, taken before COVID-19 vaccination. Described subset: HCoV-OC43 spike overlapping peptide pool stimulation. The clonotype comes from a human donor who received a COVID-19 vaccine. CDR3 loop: CASSYAGTKNSPLHF. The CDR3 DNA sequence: TGTGCCAGCAGTTACGCCGGGACAAAGAATTCACCCCTCCACTTT.